This T cell receptor (beta chain) was captured by sequencing in a study of spatial heterogeneity in lung cancer. Overall study context: A module score for T cells, taken from matched bulk RNA-seq, correlated strongly with TCR transcript counts in tumor regions.

TCRdb reprocessed the 5' RACE reads with MiXCR, giving one entry per CDR3 protein. The sample records under 7,000 distinct CDR3 sequences, around 3% being singletons. Study findings and constraints: The number of expanded tumor alpha and beta chains correlated with mutation number. Approximately 7% of tumor T cells for alpha chains and about 12% for beta chains were estimated to be covered.

Specified time point: sample taken at primary tumor resection. The donor group consisted of around 70 patients who had untreated, early-stage non-small cell lung cancer. Whole RNA was taken from tumor, nontumor lung or frozen PBMC; it was then sequenced unsorted. There are 16 residues in the CDR3. Trimming stripped 2 bases from V and 11 bases from J, with 22 bases between. Per germline, CDR1 SGHVS and CDR2 FQNEAQ. In its sample, this clonotype was seen many times. Its antigen remains unknown. This TCR was sampled from a male donor with early-stage non-small cell lung cancer. The sample in question was lung tumor tissue, obtained at surgery. This sequence joins TRBV7-8 and TRBJ1-5; D might be TRBD1 (5 bases). In DNA, the CDR3 is TGTGCCAGCAGCTTATTCGAGAGGGGAATCTGCATGGCCCAGCATTTT. It yields the protein CASSLFERGICMAQHF.